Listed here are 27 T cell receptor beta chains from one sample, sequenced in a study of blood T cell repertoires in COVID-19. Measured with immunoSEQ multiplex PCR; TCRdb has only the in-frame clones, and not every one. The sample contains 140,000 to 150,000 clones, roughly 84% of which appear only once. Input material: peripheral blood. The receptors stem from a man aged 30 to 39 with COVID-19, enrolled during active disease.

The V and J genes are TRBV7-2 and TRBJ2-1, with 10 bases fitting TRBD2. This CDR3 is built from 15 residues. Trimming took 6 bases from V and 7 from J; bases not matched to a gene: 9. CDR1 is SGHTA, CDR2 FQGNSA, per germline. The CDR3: CASSPGASGRNEQFF. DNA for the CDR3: TGTGCCAGCAGTCCTGGGGCTAGCGGGAGAAATGAGCAGTTCTTC.

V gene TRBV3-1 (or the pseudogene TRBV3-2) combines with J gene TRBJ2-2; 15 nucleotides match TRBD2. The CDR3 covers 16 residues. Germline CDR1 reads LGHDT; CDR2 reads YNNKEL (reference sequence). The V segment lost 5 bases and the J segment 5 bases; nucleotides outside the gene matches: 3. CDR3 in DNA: TGTGCCAGCAGCAAGGGGACTAGCGGGAGGACCGGGGAGCTGTTTTTT. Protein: CASSKGTSGRTGELFF.

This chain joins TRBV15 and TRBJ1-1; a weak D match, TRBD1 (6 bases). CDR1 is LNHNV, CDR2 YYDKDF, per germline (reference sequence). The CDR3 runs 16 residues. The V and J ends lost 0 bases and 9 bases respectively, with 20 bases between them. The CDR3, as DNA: TGTGCCACCAGCAGAGAGGGGGCCCAAGTAGGTTACAAAGCTTTCTTT. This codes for CATSREGAQVGYKAFF.

DNA of the CDR3: TGTGCCAGCAGCTTAAACAGGGTTTCCTCTGGGGCCAACGTCCTGACTTTC. Translation gives CASSLNRVSSGANVLTF. The chain combines TRBV7-8 with TRBJ2-6; a possible D gene is TRBD1 (6 bases). The CDR3 length is 17 residues. Germline CDR1 SGHVS, CDR2 FQNEAQ. The germline V and J ends were trimmed by 2 bases and 0 bases, with 11 bases remaining between them.

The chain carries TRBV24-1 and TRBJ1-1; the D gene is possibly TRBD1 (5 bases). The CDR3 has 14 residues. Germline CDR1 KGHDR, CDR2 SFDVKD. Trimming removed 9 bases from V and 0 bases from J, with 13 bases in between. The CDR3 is CATRPGGVNTEAFF. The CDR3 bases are TGTGCCACCCGACCCGGGGGGGTGAACACTGAAGCTTTCTTT.

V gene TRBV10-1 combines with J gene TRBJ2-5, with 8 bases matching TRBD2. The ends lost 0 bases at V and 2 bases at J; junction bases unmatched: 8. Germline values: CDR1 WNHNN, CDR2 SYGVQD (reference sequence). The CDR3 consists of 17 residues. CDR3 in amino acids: CASSESIAGIRQETQYF. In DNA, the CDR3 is TGCGCCAGCAGTGAGTCGATAGCGGGAATACGGCAAGAGACCCAGTACTTC.

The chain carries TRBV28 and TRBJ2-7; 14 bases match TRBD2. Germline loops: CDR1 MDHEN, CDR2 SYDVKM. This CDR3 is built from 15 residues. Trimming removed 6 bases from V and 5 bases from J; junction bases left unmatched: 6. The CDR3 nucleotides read TGTGCCAGCAGCGAAATGGGACTAGCGGGAGACGAGCAGTACTTC. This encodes CASSEMGLAGDEQYF.

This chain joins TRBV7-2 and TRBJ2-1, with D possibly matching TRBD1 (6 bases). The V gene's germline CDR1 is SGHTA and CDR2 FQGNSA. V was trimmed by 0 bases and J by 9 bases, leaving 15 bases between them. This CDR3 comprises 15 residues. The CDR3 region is CASSLAPDSVREQFF. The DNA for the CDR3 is TGTGCCAGCAGCTTAGCGCCGGACAGCGTCCGTGAGCAGTTCTTC.

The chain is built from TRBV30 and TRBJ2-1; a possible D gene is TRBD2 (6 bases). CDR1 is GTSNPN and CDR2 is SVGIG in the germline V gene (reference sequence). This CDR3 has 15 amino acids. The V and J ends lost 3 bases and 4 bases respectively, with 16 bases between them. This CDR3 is CAWSRGEDRYNEQFF. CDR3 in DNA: TGTGCCTGGAGCCGAGGGGAGGACCGTTACAATGAGCAGTTCTTC.

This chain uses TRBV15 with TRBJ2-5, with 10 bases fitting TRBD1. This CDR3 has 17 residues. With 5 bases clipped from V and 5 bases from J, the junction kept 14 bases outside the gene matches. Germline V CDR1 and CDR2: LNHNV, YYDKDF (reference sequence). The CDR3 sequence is CATSRDKQTGGIETQYF. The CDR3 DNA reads TGTGCCACCAGCCGCGATAAACAGACAGGGGGCATTGAGACCCAGTACTTC.

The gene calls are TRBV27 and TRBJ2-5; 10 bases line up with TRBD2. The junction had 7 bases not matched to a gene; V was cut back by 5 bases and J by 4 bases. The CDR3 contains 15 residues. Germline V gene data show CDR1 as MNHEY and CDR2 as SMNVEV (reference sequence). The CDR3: CASSPLAGVIETQYF. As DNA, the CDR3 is TGTGCCAGCAGTCCTCTAGCGGGAGTAATAGAGACCCAGTACTTC.

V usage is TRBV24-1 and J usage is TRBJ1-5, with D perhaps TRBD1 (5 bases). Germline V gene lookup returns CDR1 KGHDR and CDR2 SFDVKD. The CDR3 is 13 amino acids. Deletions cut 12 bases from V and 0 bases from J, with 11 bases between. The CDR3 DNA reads TGTGCCGCTCAGGGCAATAGCAATCAGCCCCAGCATTTT. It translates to CAAQGNSNQPQHF.

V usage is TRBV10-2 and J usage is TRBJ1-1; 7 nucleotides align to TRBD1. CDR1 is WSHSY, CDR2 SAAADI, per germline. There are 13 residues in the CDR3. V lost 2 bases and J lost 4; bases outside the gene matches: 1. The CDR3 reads CASSEQGGTEAFF. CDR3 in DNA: TGCGCCAGCAGTGAGCAGGGGGGCACTGAAGCTTTCTTT.

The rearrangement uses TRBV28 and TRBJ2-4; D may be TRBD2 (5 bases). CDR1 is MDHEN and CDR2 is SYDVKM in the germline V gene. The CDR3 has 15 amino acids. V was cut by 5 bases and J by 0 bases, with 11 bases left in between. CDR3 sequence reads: CASSPSGVAKNIQYF. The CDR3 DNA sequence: TGTGCCAGCAGTCCGTCCGGGGTAGCCAAAAACATTCAGTACTTC.

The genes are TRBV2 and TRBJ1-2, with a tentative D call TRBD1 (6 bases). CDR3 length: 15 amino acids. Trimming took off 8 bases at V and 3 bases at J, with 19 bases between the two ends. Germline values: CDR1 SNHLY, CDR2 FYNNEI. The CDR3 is CASGGAQGNDYGYTF. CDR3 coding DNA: TGTGCCAGCGGGGGGGCACAAGGGAACGACTATGGCTACACCTTC. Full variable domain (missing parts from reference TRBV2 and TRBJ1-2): EPEVTQTPSHQVTQMGQEVILRCVPISNHLYFYWYRQILGQKVEFLVSFYNNEISEKSEIFDDQFSVERPDGSNFTLKIRSTKLEDSAMYFCASGGAQGNDYGYTFGSGTRLTVV.

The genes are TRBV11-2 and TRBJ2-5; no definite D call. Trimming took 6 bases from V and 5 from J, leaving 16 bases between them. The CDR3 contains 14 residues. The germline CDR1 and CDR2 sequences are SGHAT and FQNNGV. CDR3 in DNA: TGTGCCAGCAGTATACAGAGATCCAGGGAGACCCAGTACTTC. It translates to CASSIQRSRETQYF.

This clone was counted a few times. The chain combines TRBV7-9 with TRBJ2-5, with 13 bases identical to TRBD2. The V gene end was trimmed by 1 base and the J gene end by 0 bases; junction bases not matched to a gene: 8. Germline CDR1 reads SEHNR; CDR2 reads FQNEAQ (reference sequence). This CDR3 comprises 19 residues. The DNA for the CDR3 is TGTGCCAGCAGCTTAGAGAGGGGACTAGCGGGGACGTACCAAGAGACCCAGTACTTC. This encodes CASSLERGLAGTYQETQYF.

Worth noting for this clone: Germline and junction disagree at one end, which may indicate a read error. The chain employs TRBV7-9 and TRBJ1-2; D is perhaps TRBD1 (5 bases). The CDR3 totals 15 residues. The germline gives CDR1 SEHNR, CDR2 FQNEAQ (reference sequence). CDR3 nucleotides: TGTGCCAGCAGTTTAGGTCAGGGATTCGGCTATGGCTACACCTTC. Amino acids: CASSLGQGFGYGYTF.

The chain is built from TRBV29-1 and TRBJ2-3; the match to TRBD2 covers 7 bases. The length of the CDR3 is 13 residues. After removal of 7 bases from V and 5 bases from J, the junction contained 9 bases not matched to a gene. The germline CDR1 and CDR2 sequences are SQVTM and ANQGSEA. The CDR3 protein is CSAHPSGIDTQYF. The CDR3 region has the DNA TGCAGCGCCCACCCCAGCGGGATAGATACGCAGTATTTT.

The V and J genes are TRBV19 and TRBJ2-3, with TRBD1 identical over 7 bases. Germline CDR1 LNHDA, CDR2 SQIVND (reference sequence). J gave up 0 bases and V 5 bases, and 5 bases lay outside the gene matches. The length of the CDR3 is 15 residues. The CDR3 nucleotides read TGTGCCAGTAGTCCTGCAGGGGGAAGCACAGATACGCAGTATTTT. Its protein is CASSPAGGSTDTQYF.

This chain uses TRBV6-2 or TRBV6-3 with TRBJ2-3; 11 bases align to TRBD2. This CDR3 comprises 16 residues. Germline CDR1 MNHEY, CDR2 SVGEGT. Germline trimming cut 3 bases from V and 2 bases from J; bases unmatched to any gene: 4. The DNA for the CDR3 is TGTGCCAGCAGTTATGGTAGCGGGAGGGTCACAGATACGCAGTATTTT. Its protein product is CASSYGSGRVTDTQYF.

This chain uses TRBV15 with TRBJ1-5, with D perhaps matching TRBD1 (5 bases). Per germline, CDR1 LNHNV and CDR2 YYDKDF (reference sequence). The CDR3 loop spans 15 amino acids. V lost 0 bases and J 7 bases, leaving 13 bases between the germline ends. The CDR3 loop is CATSRDRQGPQPQHF. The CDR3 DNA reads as TGTGCCACCAGCAGAGATAGGCAGGGCCCACAGCCCCAGCATTTT.

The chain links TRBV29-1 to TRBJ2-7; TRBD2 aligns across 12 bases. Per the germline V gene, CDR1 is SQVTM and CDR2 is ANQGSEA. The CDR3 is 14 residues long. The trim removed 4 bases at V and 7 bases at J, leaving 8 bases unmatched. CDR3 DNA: TGCAGCGTTGCTGAGACTAGCGGGAGAGGAGAGCAGTACTTC. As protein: CSVAETSGRGEQYF.

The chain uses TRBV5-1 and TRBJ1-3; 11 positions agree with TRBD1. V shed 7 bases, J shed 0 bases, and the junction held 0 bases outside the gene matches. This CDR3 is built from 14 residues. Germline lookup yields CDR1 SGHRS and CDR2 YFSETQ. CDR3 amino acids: CASGTGGSGNTIYF. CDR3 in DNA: TGCGCCAGCGGGACAGGGGGCTCTGGAAACACCATATATTTT.

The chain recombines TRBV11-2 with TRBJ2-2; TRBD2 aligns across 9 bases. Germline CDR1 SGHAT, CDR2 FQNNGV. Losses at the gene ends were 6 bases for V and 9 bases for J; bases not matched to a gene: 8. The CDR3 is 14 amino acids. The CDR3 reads CASRLSGSGRELFF. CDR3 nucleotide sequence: TGTGCCAGCAGGCTTAGCGGGAGTGGGAGGGAGCTGTTTTTT.

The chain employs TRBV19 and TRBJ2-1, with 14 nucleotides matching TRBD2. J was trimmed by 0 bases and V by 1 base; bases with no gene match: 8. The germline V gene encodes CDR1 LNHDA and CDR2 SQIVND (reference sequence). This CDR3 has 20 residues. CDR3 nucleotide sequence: TGTGCCAGTAGTATAGGTGGGACTAGCGGGAGTTCGGGCTCCTACAATGAGCAGTTCTTC. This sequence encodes CASSIGGTSGSSGSYNEQFF.

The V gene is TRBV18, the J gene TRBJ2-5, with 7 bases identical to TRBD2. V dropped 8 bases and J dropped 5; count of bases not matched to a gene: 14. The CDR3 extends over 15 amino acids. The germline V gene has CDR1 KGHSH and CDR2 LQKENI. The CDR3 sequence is CASLTQGGRSETQYF. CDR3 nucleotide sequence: TGTGCCAGCCTCACCCAAGGCGGGAGATCTGAGACCCAGTACTTC.